The rows below give T cell receptor beta chains drawn from one sample of a study of blood T cell repertoires in COVID-19. Using immunoSEQ multiplex PCR, the repertoire was profiled, and TCRdb retains in-frame clones only, with some absent. This table has 250,000 to 300,000 clones, around 83% appearing once. Sequencing was done on a sample of PBMCs or T cells enriched from blood (not recorded which). Receptors originate from a man aged 35-49 years who had been exposed to COVID-19. CDR3s include the opening cysteine and the closing phenylalanine or tryptophan.

cdr3_aa: CASSKSASTDTQYF; v_call: TRBV21-1; j_call: TRBJ2-3
cdr3_aa: CASSDDYQPQHF; v_call: TRBV6-1; j_call: TRBJ1-5
cdr3_aa: CASSRTGDSGANVLTF; v_call: TRBV5-1; j_call: TRBJ2-6
cdr3_aa: CASSLGRQINTEAFF; v_call: TRBV7-9; j_call: TRBJ1-1
cdr3_aa: CASTSGTGNNQPQHF; v_call: TRBV2; j_call: TRBJ1-5
cdr3_aa: CASSVVSGYNEQFF; v_call: TRBV9; j_call: TRBJ2-1
cdr3_aa: CASSLRQGLGNTEAFF; v_call: TRBV5-1; j_call: TRBJ1-1
cdr3_aa: CASSPLQGTSRFF; v_call: TRBV19; j_call: TRBJ2-1
cdr3_aa: CASSLAAGPVGRKEGYTF; v_call: TRBV7-8; j_call: TRBJ1-2
cdr3_aa: CASRPNTDTQYF; v_call: TRBV5-1; j_call: TRBJ2-3
cdr3_aa: CATWRGGNSGANVLTF; v_call: TRBV27; j_call: TRBJ2-6
cdr3_aa: CASSLVTGEETQYF; v_call: TRBV7-9; j_call: TRBJ2-5
cdr3_aa: CASSLWTGAYEQYF; v_call: TRBV6-5; j_call: TRBJ2-7
cdr3_aa: CASKAGGPYEQYF; v_call: TRBV2; j_call: TRBJ2-7
cdr3_aa: CASSLGTGGQGEQYF; v_call: TRBV11-3; j_call: TRBJ2-7
cdr3_aa: CASSFESSSKIPTYEQYF; v_call: TRBV5-4; j_call: TRBJ2-7
cdr3_aa: CASRQQRNTGELFF; v_call: TRBV19; j_call: TRBJ2-2
cdr3_aa: CASSQIQTYEQYF; v_call: TRBV4-1; j_call: TRBJ2-7
cdr3_aa: CASSQDGSANEKLFF; v_call: TRBV4-2; j_call: TRBJ1-4
cdr3_aa: CSVVMAFTDTQYF; v_call: TRBV29-1; j_call: TRBJ2-3
cdr3_aa: CASSQDISGGHNEQFF; v_call: TRBV3-1/TRBV3-2; j_call: TRBJ2-1
cdr3_aa: CASSLTAADTGELFF; v_call: TRBV5-5; j_call: TRBJ2-2
cdr3_aa: CASRLPGPTEAFF; v_call: TRBV2; j_call: TRBJ1-1
cdr3_aa: CASSQDARGLKPQHF; v_call: TRBV4-1; j_call: TRBJ1-5
cdr3_aa: CASRSPGVAGGVTQYF; v_call: TRBV7-8; j_call: TRBJ2-3
cdr3_aa: CASSQDSDRGFFAEAFF; v_call: TRBV14; j_call: TRBJ1-1
cdr3_aa: CASSRNDRRSSTDTQYF; v_call: TRBV2; j_call: TRBJ2-3
cdr3_aa: CASSVQGSYQPQHF; v_call: TRBV6-1; j_call: TRBJ1-5
cdr3_aa: CASSPVASGSGELFF; v_call: TRBV5-1; j_call: TRBJ2-2
cdr3_aa: CATSRDSSRRTQYF; v_call: TRBV15; j_call: TRBJ2-3
cdr3_aa: CASSPRPDSGSPLHF; v_call: TRBV5-4; j_call: TRBJ1-6
cdr3_aa: CASTGRGDTIYF; v_call: TRBV27; j_call: TRBJ1-3
cdr3_aa: CAWSVLADTQYF; v_call: TRBV30; j_call: TRBJ2-3
cdr3_aa: CATSSSVLGNTIYF; v_call: TRBV15; j_call: TRBJ1-3
cdr3_aa: CSVSTRGGYGYTF; v_call: TRBV29-1; j_call: TRBJ1-2
cdr3_aa: CAWGTSGSLKVQYF; v_call: TRBV30; j_call: TRBJ2-7
cdr3_aa: CASSPTSGTTDTQYF; v_call: TRBV7-3; j_call: TRBJ2-3
cdr3_aa: CASSWTGDGTEAFF; v_call: TRBV5-1; j_call: TRBJ1-1
cdr3_aa: CSVLTGTGGALYEKLFF; v_call: TRBV29-1; j_call: TRBJ1-4